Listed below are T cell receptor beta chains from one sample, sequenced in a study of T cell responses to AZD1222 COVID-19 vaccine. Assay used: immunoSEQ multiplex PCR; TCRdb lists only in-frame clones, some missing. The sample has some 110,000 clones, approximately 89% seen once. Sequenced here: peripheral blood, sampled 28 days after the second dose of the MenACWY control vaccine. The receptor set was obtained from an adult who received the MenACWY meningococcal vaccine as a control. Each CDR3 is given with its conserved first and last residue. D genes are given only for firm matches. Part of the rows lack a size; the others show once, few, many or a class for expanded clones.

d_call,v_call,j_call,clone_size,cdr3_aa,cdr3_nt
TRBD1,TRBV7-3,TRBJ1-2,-,CASSLRPGGPNYGYTF,TGTGCCAGCAGTCTACGCCCAGGGGGCCCTAACTATGGCTACACCTTC
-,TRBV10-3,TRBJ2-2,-,CAISDDSTAGELFF,TGTGCCATCAGTGACGACAGTACAGCCGGGGAGCTGTTTTTT
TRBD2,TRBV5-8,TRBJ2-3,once,CASSPGTSGTDTQYF,TGTGCCAGCAGTCCCGGGACTAGCGGCACAGATACGCAGTATTTT
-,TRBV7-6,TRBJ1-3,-,CASSLKPADSGNTIYF,TGTGCCAGCAGCTTAAAGCCGGCGGACTCTGGAAACACCATATATTTT
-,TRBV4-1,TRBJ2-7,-,CASSQVGGADEQYF,TGCGCCAGCAGCCAAGTAGGGGGGGCCGACGAGCAGTACTTC
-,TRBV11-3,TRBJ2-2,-,CASSWVGGTGELFF,TGTGCCAGCAGCTGGGTAGGGGGTACCGGGGAGCTGTTTTTT
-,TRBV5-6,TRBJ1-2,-,CASSLYQYGYTF,TGTGCCAGCAGCTTGTATCAGTATGGCTACACCTTC
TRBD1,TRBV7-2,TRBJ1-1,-,CASSSRGTDTEAFF,TGTGCCAGCAGCTCCAGGGGGACGGACACTGAAGCTTTCTTT
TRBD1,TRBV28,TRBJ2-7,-,CASSPGTGSSYEQYF,TGTGCCAGCAGTCCTGGGACAGGGTCCTCCTACGAGCAGTACTTC
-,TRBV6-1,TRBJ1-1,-,CASSEALGRGNTEAFF,TGTGCCAGCAGTGAAGCGCTAGGCAGGGGGAACACTGAAGCTTTCTTT
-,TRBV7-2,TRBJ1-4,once,CASSLEGRSEKLFF,TGTGCCAGCAGCTTAGAGGGGCGGAGTGAAAAACTGTTTTTT
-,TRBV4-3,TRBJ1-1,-,CASSQYRVSEAFF,TGCGCCAGCAGTCAATACAGGGTCTCTGAAGCTTTCTTT
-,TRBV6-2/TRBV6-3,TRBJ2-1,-,CASSYSREEQFF,TGTGCCAGCAGTTACTCGAGAGAAGAGCAGTTCTTC
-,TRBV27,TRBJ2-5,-,CASSPGTSQETQYF,TGTGCCAGCAGTCCTGGGACAAGTCAAGAGACCCAGTACTTC
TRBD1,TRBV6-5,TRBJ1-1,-,CASTYGTGVEAFF,TGTGCCAGCACCTATGGGACAGGGGTTGAAGCTTTCTTT
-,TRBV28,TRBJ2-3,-,CASSYPQPLTDTQYF,TGTGCCAGCAGTTACCCTCAACCGCTTACAGATACGCAGTATTTT
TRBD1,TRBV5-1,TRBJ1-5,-,CASSLDRDQPQHF,TGCGCCAGCAGCCTGGACAGGGATCAGCCCCAGCATTTT
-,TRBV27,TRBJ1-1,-,CASRPTWGASTEAFF,TGTGCCAGCAGACCGACATGGGGGGCGAGCACTGAAGCTTTCTTT
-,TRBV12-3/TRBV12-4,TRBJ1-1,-,CASSTDSHEAFF,TGTGCCAGCAGTACCGACAGCCATGAAGCTTTCTTT
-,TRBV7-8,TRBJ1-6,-,CASSSRENRNSPLHF,TGTGCCAGCAGCTCAAGAGAAAATAGGAATTCACCCCTCCACTTT
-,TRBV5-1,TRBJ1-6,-,CASSSDAGGFDSPLHF,TGCGCCAGCAGCTCAGACGCGGGGGGGTTCGATTCACCCCTCCACTTT
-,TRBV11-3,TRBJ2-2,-,CASSSRTGFRGAVF,TGTGCCAGCAGCTCCCGTACAGGGTTTCGGGGAGCTGTTTTT
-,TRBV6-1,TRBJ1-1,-,CASSEMGETGEAFF,TGTGCCAGCAGTGAAATGGGGGAGACGGGTGAAGCTTTCTTT
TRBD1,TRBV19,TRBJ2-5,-,CASSTPGGTQYF,TGTGCCAGTAGTACCCCAGGGGGGACCCAGTACTTC
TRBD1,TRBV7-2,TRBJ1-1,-,CASSLELGQGSAEAFF,TGTGCCAGCAGCTTAGAACTGGGACAGGGCTCCGCTGAAGCTTTCTTT
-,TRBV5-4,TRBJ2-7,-,CASSLDGKAGEQYF,TGTGCCAGCAGCTTGGATGGAAAAGCGGGCGAGCAGTACTTC
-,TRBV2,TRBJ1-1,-,CASSDIGQKNTEAFF,TGTGCCAGCAGTGATATAGGACAGAAGAACACTGAAGCTTTCTTT
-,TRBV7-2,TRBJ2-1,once,CASSLRREGHNEQFF,TGTGCCAGCAGCCTGAGAAGAGAAGGGCACAATGAGCAGTTCTTC
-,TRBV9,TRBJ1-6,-,CASSPRPNNSPLHF,TGTGCCAGCAGCCCCCGCCCGAACAATTCACCCCTCCACTTT
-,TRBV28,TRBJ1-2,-,CASRNPSAGIGGYTF,TGTGCCAGCAGGAACCCAAGTGCGGGGATAGGAGGCTACACCTTC
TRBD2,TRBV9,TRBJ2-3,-,CASTLSAGGRNTDTQYF,TGTGCCAGCACCTTATCAGCGGGGGGGCGAAACACAGATACGCAGTATTTT
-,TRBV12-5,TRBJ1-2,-,CASGLVNVRGYTF,TGTGCTAGTGGTTTGGTAAACGTTAGGGGCTACACCTTC
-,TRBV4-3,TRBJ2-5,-,CASSPHPSGTQYF,TGCGCCAGCAGTCCTCATCCCTCCGGGACACAGTACTTC
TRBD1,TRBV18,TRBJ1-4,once,CASSQGQNEKLFF,TGTGCCAGCTCACAGGGACAGAATGAAAAACTGTTTTTT
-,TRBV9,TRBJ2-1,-,CASSVAVNNEQFF,TGTGCCAGCAGCGTAGCTGTTAACAATGAGCAGTTCTTC
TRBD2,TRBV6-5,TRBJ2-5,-,CASTAPGGETQYF,TGTGCCAGCACCGCCCCGGGGGGAGAGACCCAGTACTTC
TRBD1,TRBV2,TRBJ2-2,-,CASSEVGQGTGELFF,TGTGCCAGCAGTGAAGTGGGACAGGGCACCGGGGAGCTGTTTTTT
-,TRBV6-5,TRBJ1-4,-,CASRRTVNEKLFF,TGTGCCAGCAGGAGGACAGTAAATGAAAAACTGTTTTTT
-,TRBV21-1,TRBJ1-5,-,CASSGQGGQPQHF,TGTGCCAGCAGCGGACAGGGAGGACAGCCCCAGCATTTT
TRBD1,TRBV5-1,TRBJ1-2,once,CASSQTGANYGYTF,TGCGCCAGCAGCCAGACAGGGGCCAACTATGGCTACACCTTC
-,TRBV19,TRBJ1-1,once,CASSTLTRGRYTEAFF,TGTGCCAGTAGTACCCTCACTCGGGGGAGGTACACTGAAGCTTTCTTT
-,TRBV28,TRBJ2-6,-,CASSFGRGAGANVLTF,TGTGCCAGCAGTTTTGGTAGGGGGGCTGGGGCCAACGTCCTGACTTTC
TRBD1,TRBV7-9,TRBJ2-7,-,CASSVGQGAREQYF,TGTGCCAGCAGCGTAGGACAGGGGGCGCGGGAGCAGTACTTC
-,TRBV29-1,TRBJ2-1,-,CSVRQTVGEQFF,TGCAGCGTTCGGCAGACAGTTGGTGAGCAGTTCTTC
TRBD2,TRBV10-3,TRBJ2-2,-,CAISEFQRTSGLGSIGELFF,TGTGCCATCAGTGAATTCCAGCGCACGTCGGGACTAGGATCAATCGGGGAGCTGTTTTTT